These 2 T cell receptor beta chains share one sample of origin, sequenced in a study of blood T cells in healthy people across ages (dated by TCRdb to about 2015). The library was produced with 5' RACE. Sequencing instrument: Illumina HiSeq 2500. The second PCR ran for roughly 6 to 11 cycles and used a J-beta primer mix along with a sample-barcoded 5' primer. TCRdb passed the public sequencing reads through fastp at Q25 and MiXCR, retaining productive beta sequences. Each entry is one CDR3 protein sequence, shown with its most common DNA and genes. The sample yields 1.5 million to 2 million distinct CDR3 sequences; 28% were counted once. 7.7% of the sample lies in the top ten. Sequencing was done on a sample of blood. The source is a woman in her twenties or thirties in good health.

This chain uses TRBV6-2 or TRBV6-3 with TRBJ2-7; no clear D. The J call may be mistaken, given a closer DNA end match to TRBJ2-5. Per the germline V gene, CDR1 is MNHEY and CDR2 is SVGEGT. The CDR3 covers 13 residues. The CDR3 bases are TGTGCCAGCAGCCTCGACCAGTATGGGACCCAGTACTTC. It translates to CASSLDQYGTQYF.

The chain links TRBV28 to TRBJ2-3, with 9 bases matching TRBD2. Per the germline V gene, CDR1 is MDHEN and CDR2 is SYDVKM. This CDR3 comprises 15 residues. V lost 5 bases, J lost 6 bases, and 9 bases stayed unmatched. The CDR3 loop reads CASSPERGARDTQYF. DNA for the CDR3: TGTGCCAGCAGTCCCGAGCGGGGGGCCCGGGATACGCAGTATTTT. Filled out from reference TRBV28 and TRBJ2-3, the complete variable domain reads DVKVTQSSRYLVKRTGEKVFLECVQDMDHENMFWYRQDPGLGLRLIYFSYDVKMKEKGDIPEGYSVSREKKERFSLILESASTNQTSMYLCASSPERGARDTQYFGPGTRLTVL.